The following is a TCR beta chain sequence with its context. Its antigen remains unidentified. Whole blood that had not undergone T cell sorting provided the isolated total RNA. The data are from a study of monozygotic twins with inflammatory bowel disease. The study, taken as a whole, reports: A single strong clonotype or signal linked to IBD was not supported. IBD patients shared fewer clonotypes with others than healthy twins, especially with disease activity. The study found lower TCRbeta diversity (inverse Simpson) in IBD patients than in healthy co-twins.

One entry per CDR3 protein, without DNA, is what TCRdb gives after re-calling the 5' RACE reads. Found here are 110,000 to 150,000 distinct CDR3 sequences; the top ten clones hold 1.2%. The germline V gene encodes CDR1 DFQATT and CDR2 SNEGSKA (reference sequence). The CDR3 consists of 13 residues. This TCR derives from a human donor with ulcerative colitis or Crohn's disease, or a healthy co-twin of an affected twin (not recorded which). Sample: blood. V gene TRBV20-1 combines with J gene TRBJ1-3. CDR3 sequence reads: CSARRPAGNTIYF.